Described below is a single T cell receptor beta chain sequence and its context. Treatment given: roughly 19 received Ad26.COV2.S at low or high dose, single or two shots; about 5 received placebo; per-sample allocation not given. Sampling occurred on day 63 after the first vaccine or placebo injection. The data were obtained in a study of Ad26.COV2.S vaccination and SARS-CoV-2 variants. The table came from immunoSEQ multiplex PCR; TCRdb's copy has only in-frame clones and leaves some out. The sample carries 400,000 to 450,000 clones, around 90% recorded once. Unmatched junction bases numbered 13, after V lost 3 bases and J lost 6 bases. The CDR3 loop spans 17 amino acids. Germline CDR1 is SGDLS and CDR2 is YYNGEE.

The J gene is TRBJ1-1, the V gene TRBV9, with 11 bases that match TRBD1. This sample comprised peripheral blood, obtained in a trial of Ad26.COV2.S vaccine versus placebo. This TCR was sampled from a person between 18 and 60 years old who received the Ad26.COV2.S COVID-19 vaccine or a placebo. This CDR3 is CASSAQVGTGGFAEAFF. CDR3 bases: TGTGCCAGCAGCGCGCAAGTTGGGACAGGGGGTTTCGCTGAAGCTTTCTTT. The variable domain in full, with the rest retrieved from reference TRBV9 and TRBJ1-1, is DSGVTQTPKHLITATGQRVTLRCSPRSGDLSVYWYQQSLDQGLQFLIQYYNGEERAKGNILERFSAQQFPDLHSELNLSSLELGDSALYFCASSAQVGTGGFAEAFFGQGTRLTVV.